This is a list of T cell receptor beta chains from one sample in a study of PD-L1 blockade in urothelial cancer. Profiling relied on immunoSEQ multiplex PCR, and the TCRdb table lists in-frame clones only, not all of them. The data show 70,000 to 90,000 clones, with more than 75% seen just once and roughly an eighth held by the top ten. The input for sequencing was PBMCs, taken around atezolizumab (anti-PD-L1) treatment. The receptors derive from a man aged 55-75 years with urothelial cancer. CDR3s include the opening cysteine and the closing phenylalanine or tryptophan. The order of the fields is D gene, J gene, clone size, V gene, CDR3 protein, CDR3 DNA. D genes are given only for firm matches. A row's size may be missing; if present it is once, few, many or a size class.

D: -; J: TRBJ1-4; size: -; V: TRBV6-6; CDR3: CASSSTGRTNEKLFF; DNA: TGTGCCAGCAGTTCAACAGGGAGAACTAATGAAAAACTGTTTTTT
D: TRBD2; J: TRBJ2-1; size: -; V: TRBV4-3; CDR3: CASSPGLVSNEQFF; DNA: TGCGCCAGCAGCCCGGGACTAGTGTCCAATGAGCAGTTCTTC
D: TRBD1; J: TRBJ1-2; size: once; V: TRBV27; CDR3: CASQSTGDTTIRDGYTF; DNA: TGTGCCAGCCAGTCCACAGGGGACACCACCATTAGGGATGGCTACACCTTC
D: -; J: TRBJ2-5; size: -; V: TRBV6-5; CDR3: CASSYVNSQETQYF; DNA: TGTGCCAGCAGTTATGTCAACAGCCAAGAGACCCAGTACTTC
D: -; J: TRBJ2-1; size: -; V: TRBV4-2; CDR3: CASSQEGVRNNEQFF; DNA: TGTGCCAGCAGCCAAGAAGGGGTTCGAAACAATGAGCAGTTCTTC
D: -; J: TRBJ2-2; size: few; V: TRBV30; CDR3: CAWSSYSTGELFF; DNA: TGTGCCTGGAGTTCCTATTCCACCGGGGAGCTGTTTTTT
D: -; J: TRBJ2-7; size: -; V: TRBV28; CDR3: CASRLTPMGEQYF; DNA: TGTGCCAGCAGATTGACTCCGATGGGCGAGCAGTACTTC
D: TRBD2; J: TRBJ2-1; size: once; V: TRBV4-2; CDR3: CASSQDFGLAGDEDEQFF; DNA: TGTGCCAGCAGCCAAGATTTCGGCCTAGCGGGAGATGAGGATGAGCAGTTCTTC
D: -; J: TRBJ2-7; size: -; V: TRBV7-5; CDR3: CARSYTGTNSYEQYF; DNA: TGTGCCAGAAGCTACACAGGGACGAACTCCTACGAGCAGTACTTC
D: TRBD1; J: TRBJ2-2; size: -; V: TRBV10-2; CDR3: CASEAGTGDTGELFF; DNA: TGCGCCAGCGAAGCGGGGACAGGGGACACCGGGGAGCTGTTTTTT
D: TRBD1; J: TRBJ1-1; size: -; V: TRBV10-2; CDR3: CASRTGTANTEAFF; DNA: TGCGCCAGCCGAACCGGGACAGCGAACACTGAAGCTTTCTTT
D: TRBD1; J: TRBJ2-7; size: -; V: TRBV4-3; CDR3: CASSQSRDSPYEQYF; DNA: TGCGCCAGCAGCCAATCCCGGGACAGTCCCTACGAGCAGTACTTC
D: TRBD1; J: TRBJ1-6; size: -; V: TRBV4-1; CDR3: CASSQDATGRYSPLHF; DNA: TGCGCCAGCAGCCAAGATGCGACAGGGAGATACTCACCCCTCCACTTT
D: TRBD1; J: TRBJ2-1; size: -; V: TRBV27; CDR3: CASSWGQGTYNEQFF; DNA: TGTGCCAGCAGTTGGGGACAGGGGACCTACAATGAGCAGTTCTTC
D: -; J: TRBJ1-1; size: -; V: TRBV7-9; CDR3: CASSLREPEAFF; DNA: TGTGCCAGCAGCTTGAGGGAACCTGAAGCTTTCTTT
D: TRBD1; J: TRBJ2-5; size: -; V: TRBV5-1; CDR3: CASSFRTGIEILETQYF; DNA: TGCGCCAGCAGCTTCAGGACAGGGATAGAAATCTTAGAGACCCAGTACTTC
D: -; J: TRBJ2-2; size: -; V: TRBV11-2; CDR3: CASSFGTIASGELFF; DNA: TGTGCCAGCAGCTTCGGGACAATTGCCAGTGGGGAGCTGTTTTTT
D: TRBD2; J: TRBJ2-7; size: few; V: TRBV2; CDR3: CARGGRTYEQYF; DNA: TGTGCCCGGGGGGGTAGAACCTACGAGCAGTACTTC
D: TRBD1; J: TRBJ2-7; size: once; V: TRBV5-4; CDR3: CASSGEQGSYEQYF; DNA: TGTGCCAGCAGCGGGGAACAGGGGTCCTACGAGCAGTACTTC
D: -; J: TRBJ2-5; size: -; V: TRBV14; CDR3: CASSQVRGYQETQYF; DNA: TGTGCCAGCAGCCAAGTACGGGGATATCAAGAGACCCAGTACTTC
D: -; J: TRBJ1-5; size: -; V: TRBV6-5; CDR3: CASSYLAGRNQPQHF; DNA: TGTGCCAGCAGTTACTTGGCGGGACGAAATCAGCCCCAGCATTTT
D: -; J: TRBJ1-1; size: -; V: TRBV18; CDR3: CASSGTVWAGNTEAFF; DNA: TGTGCCAGCTCAGGAACAGTTTGGGCTGGGAACACTGAAGCTTTCTTT
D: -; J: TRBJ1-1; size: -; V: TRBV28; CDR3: CASSLSRGLFGTEAFF; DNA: TGTGCCAGCAGTTTATCCCGGGGGTTGTTTGGAACTGAAGCTTTCTTT
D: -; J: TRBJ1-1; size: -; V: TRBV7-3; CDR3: CASSLNKGRSEAFF; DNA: TGTGCCAGCAGCTTAAACAAGGGGAGGTCTGAAGCTTTCTTT
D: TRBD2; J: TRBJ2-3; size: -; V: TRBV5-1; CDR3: CASTMVTSGGADTQYF; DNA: TGCGCCAGCACCATGGTGACTAGCGGGGGCGCAGATACGCAGTATTTT
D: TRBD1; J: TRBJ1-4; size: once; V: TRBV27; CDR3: CASSRDRGNEKLFF; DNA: TGTGCCAGCAGCCGGGACAGGGGTAATGAAAAACTGTTTTTT
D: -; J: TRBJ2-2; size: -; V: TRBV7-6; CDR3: CASSLGAVANTGELFF; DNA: TGTGCCAGCAGCTTAGGGGCAGTCGCGAACACCGGGGAGCTGTTTTTT
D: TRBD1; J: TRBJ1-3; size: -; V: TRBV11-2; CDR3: CASSFTGQGVPGNTIYF; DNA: TGTGCCAGCAGCTTTACCGGACAGGGGGTGCCTGGAAACACCATATATTTT
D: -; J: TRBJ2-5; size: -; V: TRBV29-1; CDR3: CSVFDTGHTQETQYF; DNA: TGCAGCGTTTTCGACACGGGACATACCCAAGAGACCCAGTACTTC
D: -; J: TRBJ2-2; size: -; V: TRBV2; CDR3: CASRAPKGTGELFF; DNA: TGTGCCAGCAGGGCCCCGAAGGGGACCGGGGAGCTGTTTTTT
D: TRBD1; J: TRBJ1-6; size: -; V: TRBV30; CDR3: CAWSQGQKDSPLHF; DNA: TGTGCCTGGAGCCAGGGACAGAAGGATTCACCCCTCCACTTT
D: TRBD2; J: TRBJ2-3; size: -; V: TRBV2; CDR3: CASSVSGGGFGNTQYF; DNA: TGTGCCAGCAGCGTATCGGGAGGGGGATTCGGAAATACGCAGTATTTT
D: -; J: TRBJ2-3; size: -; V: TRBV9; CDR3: CASSVGLAGDWDTQYF; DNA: TGTGCCAGCAGCGTAGGGCTAGCCGGAGATTGGGATACGCAGTATTTT
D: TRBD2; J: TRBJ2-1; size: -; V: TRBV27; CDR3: CASSLFAGGRFNEQFF; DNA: TGTGCCAGCAGTTTATTCGCGGGAGGGCGGTTCAATGAGCAGTTCTTC